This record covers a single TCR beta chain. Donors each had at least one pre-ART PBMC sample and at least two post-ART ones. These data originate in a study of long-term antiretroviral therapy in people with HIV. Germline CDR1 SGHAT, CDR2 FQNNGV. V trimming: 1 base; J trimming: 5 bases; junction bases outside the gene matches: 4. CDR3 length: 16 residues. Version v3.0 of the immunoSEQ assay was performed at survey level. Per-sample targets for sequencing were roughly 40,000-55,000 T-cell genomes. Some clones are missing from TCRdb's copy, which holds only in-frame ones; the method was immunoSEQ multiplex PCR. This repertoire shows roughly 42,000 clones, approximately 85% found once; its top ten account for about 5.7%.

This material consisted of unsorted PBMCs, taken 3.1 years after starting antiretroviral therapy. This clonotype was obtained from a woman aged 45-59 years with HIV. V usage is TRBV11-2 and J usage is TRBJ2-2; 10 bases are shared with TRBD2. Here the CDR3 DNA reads TGTGCCAGCAGCTTAGGAGCGGGGGGGTGGACCGGGGAGCTGTTTTTT. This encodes CASSLGAGGWTGELFF.